This section outlines one T cell receptor (beta chain) sequence together with its context. Assay: immunoSEQ multiplex PCR; the TCRdb copy retains only in-frame clones and omits some. Of about 94,000 clones listed, about 96% are singletons. Germline CDR1 is SQVTM and CDR2 is ANQGSEA. The CDR3 is made up of 15 amino acids. Germline trimming cut 5 bases from V and 4 bases from J; bases unmatched to any gene: 7. This record belongs to a study of technical replicates of blood from a handful of donors. The sequence came from a human donor in good health. The gene calls are TRBV29-1 and TRBJ2-1; 11 nucleotides agree with TRBD1. The sequencing input was T cells isolated from PBMCs. CDR3 loop: CSVYARDRGYNEQFF. CDR3 DNA: TGCAGCGTTTATGCCCGGGACAGGGGGTACAATGAGCAGTTCTTC.